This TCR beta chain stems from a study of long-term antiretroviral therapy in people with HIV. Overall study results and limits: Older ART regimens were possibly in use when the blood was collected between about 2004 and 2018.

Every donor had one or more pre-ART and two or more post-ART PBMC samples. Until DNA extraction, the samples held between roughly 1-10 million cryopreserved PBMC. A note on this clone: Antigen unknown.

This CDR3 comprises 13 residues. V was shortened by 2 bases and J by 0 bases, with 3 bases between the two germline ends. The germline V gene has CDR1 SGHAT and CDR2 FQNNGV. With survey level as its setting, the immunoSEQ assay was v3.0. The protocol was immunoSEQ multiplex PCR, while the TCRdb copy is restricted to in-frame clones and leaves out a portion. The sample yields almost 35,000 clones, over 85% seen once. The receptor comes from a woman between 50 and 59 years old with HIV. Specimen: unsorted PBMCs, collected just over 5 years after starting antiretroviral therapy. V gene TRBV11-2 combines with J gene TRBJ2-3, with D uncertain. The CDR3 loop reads CASSLFSTDTQYF. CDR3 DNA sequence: TGTGCCAGCAGCTTATTCAGCACAGATACGCAGTATTTT.